This TCR beta chain emerged from a study of OX40 agonist ivuxolimab in advanced cancers. Overall study context: People in dose escalation had one of these cancers: hepatocellular carcinoma, melanoma, renal cell or head and neck cancer. Among those enrolled, mean age was about 62 years (range about 23 to 79) and less than 90% were male. The study's findings and limits: CD8+ T cells averaged more expanded clones than CD4+. Dose levels from 0.1 to 3.0 mg/kg saw CD4+ and CD8+ blood T cells expand clonally by week 6.

Comment on this clone: Its specificity is unknown.

Only in-frame clones appear in the TCRdb table, and some are missing; sequencing was by immunoSEQ multiplex PCR. The sample includes about 100,000 clones, around 94% seen only once; the top ten take around 0.17%. Germline V gives CDR1 LGHNT, CDR2 FRNRAP. The CDR3 loop spans 12 amino acids. The V end was cut by 6 bases, the J end by 2 bases, with 7 bases between. This clonotype was obtained from an adult with an advanced solid tumor such as melanoma, head and neck, liver or kidney cancer. The rearrangement links TRBV12-5 to TRBJ2-5; D uncertain. The material sequenced was CD4+ or CD8+ T cells sorted from blood, taken in a trial of the OX40 agonist ivuxolimab. Written as DNA, the CDR3 is TGTGCTAGTGGCCCAGGTCAAGAGACCCAGTACTTC. This encodes CASGPGQETQYF.